Given below is one T cell receptor beta chain in context. Its specificity is not known. This specimen comes from a study of T cell repertoires in aging, cancer and after chemotherapy. Peripheral blood genomic DNA, not sorted cells or RNA, was the template. Rearranged V-D-J TRB sequences were amplified with a mixed TRB-A/B primer pool. TCRdb reprocessed the multiplex PCR reads with MiXCR, giving one entry per CDR3 protein. Of about 1,700 distinct CDR3 sequences in the sample, just under 25% are singletons; the top ten hold 15% to 20%. General observations from the study: In each cancer cohort, median generation probability increased across chemotherapy, suggesting thymic output rebounded.

This receptor was obtained from a human donor with a solid tumor. Specimen: blood.

Written as DNA, the CDR3 is TGCGCCAGCAGCCAAATACAACAGAGGGCGAACGGGACTTCGAACACCGGGGAGCTGTTTTTT. Amino acids: CASSQIQQRANGTSNTGELFF. This chain uses TRBV4-3 with TRBJ2-2; possibly TRBD2 for D (6 bases). There are 21 residues in the CDR3. Trimming stripped 2 bases from V and 0 bases from J, with 25 bases between. CDR1 is LGHNA, CDR2 YSLEER, per germline.